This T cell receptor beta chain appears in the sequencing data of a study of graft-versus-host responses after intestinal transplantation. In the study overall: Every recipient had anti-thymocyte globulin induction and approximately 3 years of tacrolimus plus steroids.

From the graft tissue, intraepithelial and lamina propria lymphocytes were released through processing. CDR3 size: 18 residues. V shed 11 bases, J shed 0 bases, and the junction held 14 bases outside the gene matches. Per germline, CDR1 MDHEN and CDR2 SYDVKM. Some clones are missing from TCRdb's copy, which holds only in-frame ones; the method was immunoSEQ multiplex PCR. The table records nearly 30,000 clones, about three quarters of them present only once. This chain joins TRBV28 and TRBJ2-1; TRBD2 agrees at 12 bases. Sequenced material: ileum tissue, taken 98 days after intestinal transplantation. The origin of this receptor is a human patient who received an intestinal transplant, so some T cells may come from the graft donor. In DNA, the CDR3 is TGTGCCTCCGAGGAGACTAGCGGGGGCATTAACTCCTACAATGAGCAGTTCTTC. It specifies CASEETSGGINSYNEQFF.